A single sample is the source of the 18 T cell receptor beta chains below, sequenced in a study of T-cell reconstitution after alpha-beta-depleted transplantation in children. TCRbeta library preparation incorporated unique molecular identifiers. TCRdb independently ran MiXCR on the PCR reads; one entry per CDR3 protein. The table includes around 700,000 distinct CDR3 sequences, roughly 13% detected once. Specimen: PBMCs, collected before TCRalphabeta/CD19-depleted stem cell transplant. Receptors were obtained from a girl aged 2 to 9 with congenital amegakaryocytic thrombocytopenia, due to receive a stem cell transplant.

This clonotype was counted ten times or more. V and J are TRBV24-1 and TRBJ1-5, with D maybe TRBD1 (5 bases). The CDR3 totals 13 residues. V shed 9 bases and J shed 2 bases, with 10 bases lying between them. CDR1 and CDR2 (germline): KGHDR, SFDVKD. CDR3 loop: CATQGEGNQPQHF. CDR3 nucleotide sequence: TGTGCCACCCAGGGAGAAGGCAATCAGCCCCAGCATTTT.

On this clonotype itself: A much bigger clone sits one base away, suggesting this may be a read error. The CDR3 reads CSASRVDKQFF. As DNA, the CDR3 is TGCAGTGCTAGCCGAGTGGATAAGCAGTTCTTC. This chain connects TRBV20-1 to TRBJ2-1; D ambiguous. This CDR3 contains 11 residues. Trimming stripped 3 bases from V and 11 bases from J, with 11 bases between. Germline V gene sequence: CDR1 DFQATT, CDR2 SNEGSKA (reference sequence).

Ten or more counts support this clonotype. The genes are TRBV5-1 and TRBJ2-3; possibly TRBD1 for D (5 bases). V lost 1 base and J lost 2, with 8 bases in between. Per germline, CDR1 SGHRS and CDR2 YFSETQ. The CDR3 is 14 residues long. The CDR3 DNA sequence: TGCGCCAGCAGCTTGTCAGGGTACACAGATACGCAGTATTTT. It codes for CASSLSGYTDTQYF.

The rearrangement links TRBV4-1 to TRBJ1-1; D is possibly TRBD1 (5 bases). This CDR3 is 15 amino acids long. Germline V gene data show CDR1 as MGHRA and CDR2 as YSYEKL. V dropped 3 bases and J dropped 0 bases, with 11 bases sitting between them. The CDR3 DNA reads as TGCGCCAGCAGCCAGGAGGGACGGTTGAACACTGAAGCTTTCTTT. Its protein product is CASSQEGRLNTEAFF.

On this clonotype: Germline is not matched at one junction end, which may reflect a read error. The chain links TRBV5-1 to TRBJ1-2; no definite D call. This CDR3 contains 19 residues. Germline V CDR1 and CDR2: SGHRS, YFSETQ. The CDR3 protein is CVSSLASLKFQRIPYGYTF. CDR3 sequence (DNA): TGCGTCAGCAGCTTGGCCTCTCTAAAATTTCAGAGGATCCCCTATGGCTACACCTTC.

This clonotype was seen a handful of times. The V call is TRBV7-8, the J call TRBJ2-7; a weak D match, TRBD1 (8 bases). Germline V lookup: CDR1 SGHVS, CDR2 FQNEAQ. CDR3 length equals 14 residues. V was pared by 5 bases and J by 4 bases, with 15 bases between. CDR3 nucleotides: TGTGCCAGCAGCCTAGACAGGGGAGGGTACGAGCAGTACTTC. Protein: CASSLDRGGYEQYF.

This clonotype occurred many times. J is TRBJ2-1 and V is TRBV15; unclear D gene. The CDR3 has 17 residues. Trimming cost V 0 bases and J 2 bases, with 14 bases left between them. Per the germline V gene, CDR1 is LNHNV and CDR2 is YYDKDF (reference sequence). In DNA, the CDR3 is TGTGCCACCAGCAGAGAAGAGAGTCCCTGGCCCTACAATGAGCAGTTCTTC. Residues: CATSREESPWPYNEQFF.

This clonotype was recorded many times. V usage is TRBV5-1 and J usage is TRBJ2-7; no clear D gene. Per germline, CDR1 SGHRS and CDR2 YFSETQ. Between the trimmed V and J ends, which lost 0 bases and 1 base, there was a span of 11 bases. The CDR3 totals 15 residues. The CDR3 reads CASSLESVRSYEQYF. The CDR3 bases are TGCGCCAGCAGCTTGGAATCAGTCAGATCCTACGAGCAGTACTTC.

The table lists this clonotype with a few counts. V and J are TRBV3-1 and TRBJ1-6; tentative D call: TRBD1 (6 bases). Trimming cost V 6 bases and J 8 bases, with 14 bases left between them. Germline values: CDR1 LGHDT, CDR2 YNNKEL (reference sequence). The CDR3 contains 14 residues. The CDR3 protein is CASSSGTFDSPLHF. The CDR3 nucleotides read TGTGCCAGCAGTTCCGGGACATTCGATTCACCCCTCCACTTT.

This chain links TRBV20-1 with TRBJ2-1; no clear D. CDR1 is DFQATT and CDR2 is SNEGSKA in the germline V gene (reference sequence). The CDR3 is 11 residues long. The V end was cut by 5 bases, the J end by 7 bases, with 9 bases between. DNA for the CDR3: TGCAGTGCTCCAGTAATAAATGAGCAGTTCTTC. Translating it yields CSAPVINEQFF.

This clonotype was seen ten or more times. The rearrangement links TRBV20-1 to TRBJ1-1; D unclear. The V gene lost 3 bases and the J gene lost 4 bases, with 15 bases spanning the gap. CDR1 and CDR2 from the germline V gene are DFQATT and SNEGSKA (reference sequence). The CDR3 contains 14 residues. The CDR3 loop is CSASFGGPGTEAFF. The CDR3 DNA reads TGCAGTGCTAGTTTCGGCGGGCCGGGCACTGAAGCTTTCTTT.

CDR3 amino acids: CASSPGTSGISETQYF. In nucleotides, the CDR3 is TGTGCCAGCAGCCCTGGGACTAGCGGGATCTCGGAGACCCAGTACTTC. The chain joins TRBV7-6 to TRBJ2-5; the match to TRBD2 covers 13 bases. The germline V gene has CDR1 SGHVS and CDR2 FNYEAQ. The CDR3 is 16 residues long. Unmatched junction bases numbered 8, after V lost 5 bases and J lost 5 bases.

This clonotype was detected many times. This chain joins TRBV4-1 and TRBJ1-2; TRBD1 might be the D (5 bases). The CDR3 is 16 amino acids. CDR1 and CDR2 (germline): MGHRA, YSYEKL. V gave up 6 bases and J gave up 4 bases, with 21 bases separating them. The CDR3 reads CASSLQVGPGRYGYTF. The CDR3 bases are TGCGCCAGCAGTCTCCAAGTAGGGCCGGGACGCTATGGCTACACCTTC.

This clonotype showed up just a few times. The CDR3 coding sequence is TGTGCCAGCAGCCATACCGGGACAGATTATGAGGAGGGCTACACCTTC. Protein product: CASSHTGTDYEEGYTF. The V and J genes are TRBV11-1 and TRBJ1-2; TRBD1 aligns across 7 bases. With 5 bases clipped from V and 8 bases from J, the junction kept 17 bases outside the gene matches. The CDR3 contains 16 residues. CDR1 and CDR2 from the germline V gene are SGHAT and FQDESV (reference sequence). Full variable domain (outside the CDR3, taken from reference TRBV11-1 and TRBJ1-2): EAEVAQSPRYKITEKSQAVAFWCDPISGHATLYWYRQILGQGPELLVQFQDESVVDDSQLPKDRFSAERLKGVDSTLKIQPAELGDSAMYLCASSHTGTDYEEGYTFGSGTRLTVV.

The gene calls are TRBV11-3 and TRBJ2-7; 7 nucleotides agree with TRBD2. CDR1 SGHNT and CDR2 YENEEA come from the germline V gene. Trimming cost V 2 bases and J 6 bases; bases outside gene matches: 4. CDR3 size: 13 residues. The CDR3 reads CASSLLTGGEQYF. The CDR3 region has the DNA TGTGCCAGCAGCTTATTGACGGGAGGCGAGCAGTACTTC.

This clonotype was seen repeatedly, ten times or more. V usage is TRBV6-1 and J usage is TRBJ2-7, with 7 bases identical to TRBD1. The CDR3 length is 14 residues. J was trimmed by 3 bases and V by 5 bases; bases with no gene match: 7. Germline V gives CDR1 MNHNS, CDR2 SASEGT. In DNA form, the CDR3 reads TGTGCCAGCAGTCAAGGGACAGAGTTCTACGAGCAGTACTTC. Protein product: CASSQGTEFYEQYF.

Ten or more counts support this clonotype. The chain recombines TRBV7-6 with TRBJ1-3; TRBD1 is a possible D gene (6 bases). V lost 1 base, J lost 2 bases, and 12 bases lay in between. The CDR3 loop spans 16 amino acids. Germline V CDR1 and CDR2: SGHVS, FNYEAQ. CDR3 bases: TGTGCCAGCAGCTTAGTAAAGGGGGTGCCTGGAAACACCATATATTTT. It codes for CASSLVKGVPGNTIYF.

The chain links TRBV7-8 to TRBJ2-7, with D tentatively TRBD2 (5 bases). CDR3 size: 15 residues. Trimming pared 1 base from V and 0 bases from J, leaving 10 bases between. CDR1 and CDR2 (germline): SGHVS, FQNEAQ. Written as DNA, the CDR3 is TGTGCCAGCAGCTTAGAGCGGAGTAGCTCCTACGAGCAGTACTTC. Its translation: CASSLERSSSYEQYF.